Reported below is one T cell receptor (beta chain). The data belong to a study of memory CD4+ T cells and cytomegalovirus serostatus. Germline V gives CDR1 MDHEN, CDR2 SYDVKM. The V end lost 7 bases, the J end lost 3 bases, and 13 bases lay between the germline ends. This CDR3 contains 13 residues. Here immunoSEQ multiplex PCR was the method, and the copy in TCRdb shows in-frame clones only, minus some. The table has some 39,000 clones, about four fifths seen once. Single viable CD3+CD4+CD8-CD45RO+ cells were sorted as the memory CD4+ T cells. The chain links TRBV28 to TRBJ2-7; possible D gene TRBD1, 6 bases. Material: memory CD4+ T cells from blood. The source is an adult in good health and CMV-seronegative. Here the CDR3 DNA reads TGTGCCAGCACCTTCCGGACAGACTACGAGCAGTACTTC. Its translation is CASTFRTDYEQYF. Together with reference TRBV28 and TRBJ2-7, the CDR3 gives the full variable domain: DVKVTQSSRYLVKRTGEKVFLECVQDMDHENMFWYRQDPGLGLRLIYFSYDVKMKEKGDIPEGYSVSREKKERFSLILESASTNQTSMYLCASTFRTDYEQYFGPGTRLTVT.